The rows below give T cell receptor beta chains drawn from one sample of a study of blood T cell repertoires in COVID-19. Sequencing used immunoSEQ multiplex PCR; TCRdb keeps in-frame clones, though not all of them. This table has about 220,000 clones, about nine tenths appearing once. The specimen sequenced was PBMCs or T cells enriched from blood (not recorded which). All receptors derive from a woman in her twenties or thirties who had recovered from COVID-19. The CDR3 runs from the conserved cysteine through the conserved F or W. Fields, in order: clone size, J gene, V gene, D gene, CDR3 length, CDR3 protein, CDR3 DNA. The D gene is left open where the match is weak. The size of a clone is reported for some rows only, either as once, few or many, or as a class for expanded clones.

size: NA; J: TRBJ1-2; V: TRBV27; D: TRBD1; length: 14; CDR3: CASSLRDRGWGYTF; DNA: TGTGCCAGCAGTTTAAGGGACAGGGGATGGGGCTACACCTTC
size: once; J: TRBJ1-2; V: TRBV19; D: TRBD1; length: 15; CDR3: CASSIDWDRNYGYTF; DNA: TGTGCCAGTAGTATAGATTGGGACAGGAACTATGGCTACACCTTC
size: once; J: TRBJ2-7; V: TRBV28; D: NA; length: 12; CDR3: CASHSSHYEQYF; DNA: TGTGCCAGCCACTCCTCTCACTACGAGCAGTACTTC
size: NA; J: TRBJ1-1; V: TRBV19; D: NA; length: 14; CDR3: CASSKERMNTEAFF; DNA: TGTGCCAGTAGTAAGGAGCGCATGAACACTGAAGCTTTCTTT
size: NA; J: TRBJ1-3; V: TRBV5-4; D: NA; length: 15; CDR3: CASSLDRGPGNTIYF; DNA: TGTGCCAGCAGCTTGGACCGGGGTCCTGGAAACACCATATATTTT
size: NA; J: TRBJ1-2; V: TRBV3-1/TRBV3-2; D: NA; length: 13; CDR3: CASSQDSVRGYTF; DNA: TGTGCCAGCAGCCAAGATTCTGTCCGGGGCTACACCTTC
size: NA; J: TRBJ2-5; V: TRBV5-6; D: NA; length: 15; CDR3: CASSLLSGVQETQYF; DNA: TGTGCCAGCAGCTTGTTATCGGGGGTACAGGAGACCCAGTACTTC
size: NA; J: TRBJ1-4; V: TRBV4-2; D: NA; length: 16; CDR3: CASSREPRRSNEKLFF; DNA: TGTGCCAGCAGCCGGGAGCCTCGTCGTTCTAATGAAAAACTGTTTTTT
size: NA; J: TRBJ2-3; V: TRBV5-1; D: NA; length: 18; CDR3: CASSLGNGRDLSTDTQYF; DNA: TGCGCCAGCAGCTTGGGCAATGGTCGAGATCTAAGCACAGATACGCAGTATTTT
size: NA; J: TRBJ2-2; V: TRBV9; D: TRBD2; length: 18; CDR3: CASSALGTSGRNTGELFF; DNA: TGTGCCAGCAGCGCCCTAGGGACTAGCGGGAGGAACACCGGGGAGCTGTTTTTT
size: NA; J: TRBJ1-4; V: TRBV18; D: NA; length: 15; CDR3: CASSPPQGYNEKLFF; DNA: TGTGCCAGCTCACCACCTCAGGGATATAATGAAAAACTGTTTTTT
size: NA; J: TRBJ1-4; V: TRBV29-1; D: NA; length: 16; CDR3: CSVEDWAGATNEKLFF; DNA: TGCAGCGTTGAAGATTGGGCAGGGGCAACTAATGAAAAACTGTTTTTT
size: NA; J: TRBJ1-2; V: TRBV20-1; D: TRBD1; length: 9; CDR3: CSQGGGYTF; DNA: TGCAGTCAGGGGGGCGGCTACACCTTC
size: NA; J: TRBJ2-7; V: TRBV7-9; D: TRBD1; length: 14; CDR3: CASSFRTGYYEQYF; DNA: TGTGCCAGCAGCTTCCGGACAGGTTACTACGAGCAGTACTTC
size: NA; J: TRBJ2-3; V: TRBV5-1; D: NA; length: 14; CDR3: CASSPGRQADTQYF; DNA: TGCGCCAGCAGCCCGGGCCGACAGGCAGATACGCAGTATTTT
size: few; J: TRBJ1-2; V: TRBV5-4; D: TRBD1; length: 15; CDR3: CASSSYLTGRYGYTF; DNA: TGTGCCAGCAGCTCATACTTGACAGGGCGCTATGGCTACACCTTC
size: NA; J: TRBJ1-6; V: TRBV6-9; D: TRBD1; length: 21; CDR3: CASRSPPVTSKFQGGPLPLHF; DNA: TGTGCCAGCAGGTCACCCCCTGTCACCTCAAAGTTCCAGGGGGGCCCTTTGCCCCTCCACTTT
size: NA; J: TRBJ2-1; V: TRBV3-1/TRBV3-2; D: TRBD2; length: 17; CDR3: CASSQEYRLAGGDEQFF; DNA: TGTGCCAGCAGCCAAGAATACCGACTAGCGGGGGGCGATGAGCAGTTCTTC
size: once; J: TRBJ1-3; V: TRBV6-5; D: NA; length: 15; CDR3: CASSYSGGVGNTIYF; DNA: TGTGCCAGCAGTTACTCGGGGGGTGTGGGAAACACCATATATTTT
size: NA; J: TRBJ1-2; V: TRBV29-1; D: TRBD1; length: 13; CDR3: CSVEVRDSYGYTF; DNA: TGCAGCGTTGAAGTTAGGGACAGCTATGGCTACACCTTC
size: NA; J: TRBJ2-3; V: TRBV3-1/TRBV3-2; D: TRBD2; length: 18; CDR3: CASSQVSRAGGPGDTQYF; DNA: TGTGCCAGCAGCCAAGTATCCAGGGCGGGGGGGCCTGGAGATACGCAGTATTTT
size: NA; J: TRBJ1-2; V: TRBV5-4; D: NA; length: 14; CDR3: CASSKQEPNYGYTF; DNA: TGTGCCAGCAGCAAACAGGAGCCTAACTATGGCTACACCTTC
size: once; J: TRBJ1-1; V: TRBV9; D: TRBD1; length: 14; CDR3: CASSDRDSHTEAFF; DNA: TGTGCCAGCAGCGACCGGGACAGTCACACTGAAGCTTTCTTT
size: NA; J: TRBJ2-7; V: TRBV6-6; D: NA; length: 13; CDR3: CASSPQGLGEQYF; DNA: TGTGCCAGCAGTCCGCAGGGGTTGGGCGAGCAGTACTTC
size: NA; J: TRBJ1-2; V: TRBV6-1; D: NA; length: 13; CDR3: CASSETRGDGYTF; DNA: TGTGCCAGCAGTGAAACCAGGGGTGATGGCTACACCTTC
size: few; J: TRBJ2-5; V: TRBV4-1; D: TRBD1; length: 14; CDR3: CASDKQGTGETQYF; DNA: TGCGCCAGCGATAAACAGGGGACAGGGGAGACCCAGTACTTC
size: NA; J: TRBJ2-3; V: TRBV5-4; D: TRBD1; length: 13; CDR3: CASSGTGIDTQYF; DNA: TGTGCCAGCAGCGGGACAGGGATCGATACGCAGTATTTT
size: NA; J: TRBJ2-3; V: TRBV5-1; D: NA; length: 15; CDR3: CASSSGGVNTDTQYF; DNA: TGCGCCAGCTCGTCAGGAGGGGTCAACACAGATACGCAGTATTTT
size: NA; J: TRBJ2-5; V: TRBV24-1; D: NA; length: 14; CDR3: CATSDFRDQETQYF; DNA: TGTGCCACCAGTGATTTTCGGGACCAAGAGACCCAGTACTTC
size: NA; J: TRBJ2-1; V: TRBV13; D: TRBD2; length: 15; CDR3: CASSPGLAGANEQFF; DNA: TGTGCCAGCAGCCCCGGACTAGCGGGGGCCAATGAGCAGTTCTTC
size: once; J: TRBJ1-5; V: TRBV3-1/TRBV3-2; D: NA; length: 13; CDR3: CASSQMRDQPQHF; DNA: TGTGCCAGCAGCCAAATGAGAGATCAGCCCCAGCATTTT
size: NA; J: TRBJ1-2; V: TRBV3-1/TRBV3-2; D: NA; length: 16; CDR3: CASSQESPTENYGYTF; DNA: TGTGCCAGCAGCCAAGAATCCCCGACAGAGAACTATGGCTACACCTTC
size: NA; J: TRBJ2-7; V: TRBV2; D: TRBD2; length: 16; CDR3: CASIPEGTSGAYEQYF; DNA: TGTGCCAGCATCCCCGAGGGGACTAGCGGGGCTTACGAGCAGTACTTC
size: once; J: TRBJ2-2; V: TRBV9; D: NA; length: 12; CDR3: CASSAGQRELFF; DNA: TGTGCCAGCAGCGCCGGACAAAGGGAGCTGTTTTTT
size: few; J: TRBJ1-2; V: TRBV6-5; D: NA; length: 13; CDR3: CASSYRETDGYTF; DNA: TGTGCCAGCAGTTACCGGGAGACTGATGGCTACACCTTC
size: NA; J: TRBJ1-2; V: TRBV9; D: TRBD1; length: 16; CDR3: CASSALLGGDRDGYTF; DNA: TGTGCCAGCAGCGCCCTCCTGGGTGGGGACAGGGATGGCTACACCTTC
size: NA; J: TRBJ1-2; V: TRBV29-1; D: TRBD1; length: 14; CDR3: CSVEGRGRNYGYTF; DNA: TGCAGCGTTGAGGGCAGGGGGCGTAACTATGGCTACACCTTC
size: once; J: TRBJ2-7; V: TRBV5-1; D: TRBD1; length: 13; CDR3: CASSLTGDYEQYF; DNA: TGCGCCAGCAGCTTGACAGGGGATTACGAGCAGTACTTC
size: NA; J: TRBJ1-6; V: TRBV15; D: NA; length: 13; CDR3: CATSRDQGSPLHF; DNA: TGTGCCACCAGCAGAGATCAGGGTTCACCCCTCCACTTT
size: NA; J: TRBJ2-3; V: TRBV7-2; D: NA; length: 15; CDR3: CASSLEPLEVDTQYF; DNA: TGTGCCAGCAGCTTAGAGCCCCTAGAAGTAGATACGCAGTATTTT
size: NA; J: TRBJ2-2; V: TRBV4-1; D: TRBD1; length: 15; CDR3: CASSLGTGGSGELFF; DNA: TGCGCCAGCAGCCTCGGGACAGGGGGCTCCGGGGAGCTGTTTTTT
size: NA; J: TRBJ2-2; V: TRBV9; D: NA; length: 13; CDR3: CASSVADTGELFF; DNA: TGTGCCAGCAGCGTAGCCGACACCGGGGAGCTGTTTTTT
size: NA; J: TRBJ1-2; V: TRBV4-3; D: TRBD1; length: 14; CDR3: CASSFSGQAAGYTF; DNA: TGCGCCAGCAGCTTCTCCGGACAGGCGGCGGGCTACACCTTC
size: few; J: TRBJ1-2; V: TRBV7-9; D: NA; length: 14; CDR3: CASSRRDNQYGYTF; DNA: TGTGCCAGCAGCCGACGGGACAACCAATATGGCTACACCTTC
size: NA; J: TRBJ1-2; V: TRBV4-3; D: NA; length: 15; CDR3: CASSQARSNSYGYTF; DNA: TGCGCCAGCAGCCAAGCGAGAAGTAATTCTTATGGCTACACCTTC
size: NA; J: TRBJ1-2; V: TRBV6-4; D: TRBD1; length: 12; CDR3: CATRTGEGGYTF; DNA: TGTGCCACGCGGACAGGGGAAGGAGGCTACACCTTC
size: once; J: TRBJ1-4; V: TRBV4-2; D: TRBD1; length: 18; CDR3: CASTHAGTGFPTNEKLFF; DNA: TGTGCCAGCACCCACGCGGGGACAGGGTTTCCAACTAATGAAAAACTGTTTTTT
size: NA; J: TRBJ2-1; V: TRBV4-2; D: TRBD2; length: 16; CDR3: CASSQDGGTTYNEQFF; DNA: TGTGCCAGCAGCCAAGATGGGGGGACTACTTACAATGAGCAGTTCTTC